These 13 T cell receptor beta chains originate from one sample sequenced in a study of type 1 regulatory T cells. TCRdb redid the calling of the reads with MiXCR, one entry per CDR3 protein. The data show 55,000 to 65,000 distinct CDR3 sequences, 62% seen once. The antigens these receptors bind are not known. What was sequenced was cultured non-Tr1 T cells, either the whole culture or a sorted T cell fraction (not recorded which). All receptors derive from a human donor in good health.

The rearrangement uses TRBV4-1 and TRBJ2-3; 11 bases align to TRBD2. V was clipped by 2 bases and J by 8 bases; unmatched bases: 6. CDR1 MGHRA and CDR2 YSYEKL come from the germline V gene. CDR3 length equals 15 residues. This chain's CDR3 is CASSQRGLADLTQYF. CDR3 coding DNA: TGCGCCAGCAGCCAACGGGGACTAGCGGACCTTACGCAGTATTTT.

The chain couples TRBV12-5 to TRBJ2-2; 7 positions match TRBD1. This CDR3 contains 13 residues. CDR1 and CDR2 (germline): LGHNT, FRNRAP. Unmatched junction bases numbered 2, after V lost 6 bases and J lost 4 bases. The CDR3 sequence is CASGTGPTGELFF. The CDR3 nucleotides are TGTGCTAGTGGGACAGGGCCCACCGGGGAGCTGTTTTTT.

CDR3: CASSLEAGNSYEQYF. CDR3 bases: TGCGCCAGCAGCTTGGAGGCGGGGAACTCCTACGAGCAGTACTTC. The rearrangement links TRBV5-1 to TRBJ2-7; D is possibly TRBD2 (6 bases). The CDR3 extends over 15 amino acids. The germline CDR1 and CDR2 sequences are SGHRS and YFSETQ. V gave up 0 bases and J gave up 0 bases, with 10 bases separating them.

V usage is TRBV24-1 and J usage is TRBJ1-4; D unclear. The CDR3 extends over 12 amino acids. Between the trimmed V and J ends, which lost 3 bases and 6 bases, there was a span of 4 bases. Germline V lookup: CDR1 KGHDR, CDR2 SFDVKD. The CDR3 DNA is TGTGCCACCAGTGATGCTGATGAAAAACTGTTTTTT. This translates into CATSDADEKLFF.

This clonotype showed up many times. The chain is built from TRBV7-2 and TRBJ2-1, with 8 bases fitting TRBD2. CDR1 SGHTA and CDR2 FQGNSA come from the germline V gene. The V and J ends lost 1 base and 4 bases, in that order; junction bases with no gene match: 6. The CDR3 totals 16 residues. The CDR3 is CASSLDPSGYYNEQFF. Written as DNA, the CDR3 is TGTGCCAGCAGCTTAGACCCTAGCGGGTATTACAATGAGCAGTTCTTC.

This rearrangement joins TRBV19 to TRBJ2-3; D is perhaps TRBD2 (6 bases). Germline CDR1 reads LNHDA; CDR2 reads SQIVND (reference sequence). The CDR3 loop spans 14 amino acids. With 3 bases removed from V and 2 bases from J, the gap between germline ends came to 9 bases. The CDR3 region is CASSMRGTTDTQYF. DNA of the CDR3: TGTGCCAGTAGTATGCGGGGTACCACAGATACGCAGTATTTT.

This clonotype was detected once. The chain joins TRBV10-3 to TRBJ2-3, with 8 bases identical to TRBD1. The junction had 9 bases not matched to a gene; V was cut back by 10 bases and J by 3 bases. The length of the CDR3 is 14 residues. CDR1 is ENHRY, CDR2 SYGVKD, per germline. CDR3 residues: CATEDRAGTDTQYF. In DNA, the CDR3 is TGTGCCACCGAGGACAGGGCTGGAACAGATACGCAGTATTTT.

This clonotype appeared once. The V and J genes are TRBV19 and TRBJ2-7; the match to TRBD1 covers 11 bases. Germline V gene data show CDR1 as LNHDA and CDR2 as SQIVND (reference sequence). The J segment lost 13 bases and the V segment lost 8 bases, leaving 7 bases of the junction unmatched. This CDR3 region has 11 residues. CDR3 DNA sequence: TGTGCCAGTCGGACAGGGGGCAATACCTACTTC. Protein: CASRTGGNTYF. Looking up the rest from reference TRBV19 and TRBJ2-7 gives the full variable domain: DGGITQSPKYLFRKEGQNVTLSCEQNLNHDAMYWYRQDPGQGLRLIYYSQIVNDFQKGDIAEGYSVSREKKESFPLTVTSAQKNPTAFYLCASRTGGNTYFGPGTRLTVT.

For the CDR3, the DNA is TGTGCCAGCTCACCATCGGCGAAAAACATTCAGTACTTC. Amino acids: CASSPSAKNIQYF. The chain is built from TRBV18 and TRBJ2-4; D unclear. V lost 2 bases and J lost 4, with 6 bases in between. Germline lookup yields CDR1 KGHSH and CDR2 LQKENI. The CDR3 covers 13 residues.

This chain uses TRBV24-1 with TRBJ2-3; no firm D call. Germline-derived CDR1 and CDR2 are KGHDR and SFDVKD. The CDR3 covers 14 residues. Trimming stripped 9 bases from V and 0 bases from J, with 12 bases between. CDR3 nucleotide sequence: TGTGCCACCGCTCCAACCTATAGCACAGATACGCAGTATTTT. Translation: CATAPTYSTDTQYF.

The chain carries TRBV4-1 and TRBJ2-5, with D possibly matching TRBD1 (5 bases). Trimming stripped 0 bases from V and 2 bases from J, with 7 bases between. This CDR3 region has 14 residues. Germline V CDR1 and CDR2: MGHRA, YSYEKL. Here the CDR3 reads CASSQDDSQETQYF. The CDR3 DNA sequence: TGCGCCAGCAGCCAAGACGACAGTCAAGAGACCCAGTACTTC.

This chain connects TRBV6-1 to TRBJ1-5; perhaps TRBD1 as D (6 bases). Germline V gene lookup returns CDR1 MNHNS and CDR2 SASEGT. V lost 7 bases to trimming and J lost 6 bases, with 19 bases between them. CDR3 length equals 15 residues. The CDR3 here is CASTTGAEIGQPQHF. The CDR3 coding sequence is TGTGCCAGCACTACGGGGGCTGAGATAGGTCAGCCCCAGCATTTT.

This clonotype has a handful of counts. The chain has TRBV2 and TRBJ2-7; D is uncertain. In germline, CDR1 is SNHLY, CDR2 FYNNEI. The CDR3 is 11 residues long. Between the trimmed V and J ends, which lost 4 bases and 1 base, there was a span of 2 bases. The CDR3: CASSVSYEQYF. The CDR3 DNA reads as TGTGCCAGCAGTGTATCCTACGAGCAGTACTTC.